The rows below give T cell receptor beta chains drawn from one sample of a study of blood T cell repertoires in COVID-19. This table comes from immunoSEQ multiplex PCR, and its TCRdb copy is limited to in-frame clones, with some not included. The repertoire holds approximately 210,000 clones, with roughly 77% as singletons. Source material: PBMCs or T cells enriched from blood (not recorded which). The origin of the receptors is a woman aged 45 to 65 with acute COVID-19. CDR3s include the opening cysteine and the closing phenylalanine or tryptophan. Fields, in order: CDR3 protein, CDR3 DNA, D gene, clone size, J gene, V gene. A D gene is named only where the DNA matches it firmly. Clone size is stated in some rows and not others, as once, few, many or a class when expanded.

CASSPGQGVGYGYTF TGTGCCAGCAGCCCCGGACAGGGAGTGGGCTATGGCTACACCTTC TRBD1 NA TRBJ1-2 TRBV4-2
CASSRDRETGELFF TGCGCCAGCAGCCGGGACAGGGAAACCGGGGAGCTGTTTTTT TRBD1 few TRBJ2-2 TRBV5-1
CASSFTGTSGGAVDTQYF TGTGCCAGCAGCTTTACCGGGACTAGCGGGGGGGCCGTAGATACGCAGTATTTT TRBD2 NA TRBJ2-3 TRBV7-2
CAIDRVNTEAFF TGTGCTATCGACAGGGTGAACACTGAAGCTTTCTTT TRBD1 few TRBJ1-1 TRBV28
CASSLGDRVTEAFF TGTGCCAGCAGCCTCGGGGACAGGGTGACTGAAGCTTTCTTT TRBD1 many TRBJ1-1 TRBV5-4
CASSYSTGEAYGYTF TGTGCCAGCAGTTACTCCACGGGGGAGGCCTATGGCTACACCTTC NA NA TRBJ1-2 TRBV6-5
CASRSGPAGQPQHF TGTGCCAGCCGTTCAGGGCCGGCGGGGCAGCCCCAGCATTTT NA NA TRBJ1-5 TRBV2
CASSQETGREAGNTIYF TGTGCCAGCAGCCAAGAAACAGGGAGGGAGGCTGGAAACACCATATATTTT NA NA TRBJ1-3 TRBV7-6
CATSDFSPGGRSGELFF TGTGCCACCAGTGATTTCTCTCCGGGGGGACGATCCGGGGAGCTGTTTTTT TRBD2 once TRBJ2-2 TRBV24-1
CASSEATVAQAFF TGTGCCAGCAGTGAAGCGACAGTAGCACAAGCTTTCTTT NA few TRBJ1-1 TRBV2
CASSLSGENQPQHF TGTGCCAGCAGTTTATCAGGGGAAAATCAGCCCCAGCATTTT NA few TRBJ1-5 TRBV28
CASSEESSPLHF TGTGCCAGCAGTGAAGAGAGTTCACCCCTCCACTTT NA NA TRBJ1-6 TRBV2
CASSQDIGRDTEAFF TGTGCCAGCAGCCAAGATATCGGGAGGGACACTGAAGCTTTCTTT NA NA TRBJ1-1 TRBV3-1/TRBV3-2
CASGFRGADGSPLHF TGTGCCAGCGGATTCCGGGGGGCGGACGGTTCACCCCTCCACTTT NA NA TRBJ1-6 TRBV2
CASSIDRGTGELFF TGTGCCAGTAGTATAGATCGGGGCACCGGGGAGCTGTTTTTT NA NA TRBJ2-2 TRBV19
CASTSQGYTEAFF TGTGCCAGCACCTCACAGGGGTACACTGAAGCTTTCTTT TRBD1 few TRBJ1-1 TRBV12-3/TRBV12-4
CASSQWTVANYGYTF TGTGCCAGCAGCCAGTGGACAGTGGCTAACTATGGCTACACCTTC NA NA TRBJ1-2 TRBV3-1/TRBV3-2
CASSPGGLVNQPQHF TGTGCCAGCAGTCCCGGGGGACTAGTAAATCAGCCCCAGCATTTT NA NA TRBJ1-5 TRBV27
CASSRLEGNEQFF TGTGCCAGCTCACGTCTAGAGGGCAATGAGCAGTTCTTC NA NA TRBJ2-1 TRBV18
CSVEDRGAGVSTEAFF TGCAGCGTTGAAGACAGGGGCGCGGGGGTATCTACTGAAGCTTTCTTT NA once TRBJ1-1 TRBV29-1
CASSSYRGEGYGYTF TGCGCCAGCAGCTCATACAGGGGAGAGGGGTATGGCTACACCTTC TRBD1 NA TRBJ1-2 TRBV5-1
CASSTLPGTSGGDTQYF TGTGCCAGCAGCACATTACCCGGGACTAGCGGGGGTGATACGCAGTATTTT TRBD2 NA TRBJ2-3 TRBV7-3
CASSPEWVEGSPLHF TGTGCCAGCAGCCCGGAGTGGGTAGAAGGATCACCCCTCCACTTT NA once TRBJ1-6 TRBV7-9
CASSQASQVTGNTIYF TGTGCCAGCAGCCAGGCGAGCCAGGTAACAGGAAACACCATATATTTT NA NA TRBJ1-3 TRBV4-2
CAAGGRADTQYF TGTGCCGCCGGAGGGAGGGCAGATACGCAGTATTTT TRBD2 NA TRBJ2-3 TRBV24-1
CASTWGGSNTGELFF TGTGCCAGCACATGGGGGGGCTCGAACACCGGGGAGCTGTTTTTT NA NA TRBJ2-2 TRBV7-3
CASSGQGTTNQPQHF TGTGCCAGCAGTGGACAGGGAACTACGAATCAGCCCCAGCATTTT TRBD1 once TRBJ1-5 TRBV2
CASTIDRALNTEAFF TGTGCCAGCACCATTGACAGGGCCTTGAACACTGAAGCTTTCTTT TRBD1 NA TRBJ1-1 TRBV6-5
CASSPGQGEKPQHF TGTGCCAGCAGCCCGGGACAGGGGGAAAAGCCCCAGCATTTT TRBD1 NA TRBJ1-5 TRBV6-5
CASSPQANTEAFF TGTGCCAGCAGTCCGCAGGCGAACACTGAAGCTTTCTTT NA once TRBJ1-1 TRBV6-2/TRBV6-3
CASSVSARRQAQSSGNTIYF TGTGCCAGCAGTGTATCGGCCCGAAGACAGGCCCAGAGCTCTGGAAACACCATATATTTT NA once TRBJ1-3 TRBV28
CASSLGQGGDTQYF TGTGCCAGCAGCTTAGGGCAGGGGGGAGATACGCAGTATTTT NA NA TRBJ2-3 TRBV7-9
CASSESGQRGTEAFF TGTGCCAGCAGCGAATCGGGACAGCGTGGGACTGAAGCTTTCTTT TRBD1 NA TRBJ1-1 TRBV2
CASRPGRRELFF TGTGCCAGCAGGCCAGGCCGCCGGGAGCTGTTTTTT NA once TRBJ2-2 TRBV7-9
CASSATGGSTEAFF TGTGCCAGCAGCGCGACAGGGGGGAGTACTGAAGCTTTCTTT TRBD1 NA TRBJ1-1 TRBV9
CASSATGDGGYTF TGTGCCAGCAGCGCAACGGGAGACGGCGGCTACACCTTC NA NA TRBJ1-2 TRBV7-2
CASSRGQGSDTQYF TGTGCCAGCAGCCGGGGACAGGGCTCAGATACGCAGTATTTT TRBD1 NA TRBJ2-3 TRBV6-4
CASSPRGGPDNEQFF TGTGCCAGCAGTCCCCGCGGGGGACCTGACAATGAGCAGTTCTTC TRBD2 NA TRBJ2-1 TRBV27
CASRNRQTLNEKLFF TGTGCCAGCAGGAACCGACAGACCTTAAATGAAAAACTGTTTTTT NA NA TRBJ1-4 TRBV2
CASRRGKVNTGELFF TGTGCCAGCAGAAGGGGGAAGGTGAACACCGGGGAGCTGTTTTTT NA once TRBJ2-2 TRBV6-5
CASSPSATGGTEAFF TGCGCCAGCAGCCCCTCCGCGACAGGGGGAACTGAAGCTTTCTTT TRBD1 NA TRBJ1-1 TRBV5-1
CASMAGGTEAFF TGTGCCAGCATGGCAGGGGGCACTGAAGCTTTCTTT TRBD1 NA TRBJ1-1 TRBV28